This T cell receptor (beta chain) stems from a study of response to subunit inactivated influenza vaccine. TCRdb processed the RT-PCR reads anew with MiXCR; each CDR3 protein has one entry. The sample holds about 480,000 distinct CDR3 sequences, 13% seen once. This CDR3 comprises 14 residues. Germline assignment: CDR1 MNHEY and CDR2 SVGAGI. V was cut by 5 bases and J by 5 bases, with 13 bases left in between. Broader study findings: Each seasonal influenza vaccination, the authors suggested, recruits few new T cells.

The sample holds many counts of this clonotype. The antigen is undetermined. This sequence originates from a middle-aged man who received an inactivated influenza vaccine. The material sequenced was PBMCs from blood, taken 45 days after vaccination. The chain employs TRBV6-5 and TRBJ1-5; unclear D gene. CDR3 sequence reads: CASSTRQRDQPQHF. The CDR3 DNA sequence: TGTGCCAGCAGTACACGACAACGCGATCAGCCCCAGCATTTT.